This is a list of T cell receptor beta chains from one sample in a study of post-analysis software for immune sequencing data. TCRdb re-called the PCR reads with MiXCR, one entry per CDR3 protein. The sample consists of approximately 440,000 distinct CDR3 sequences, less than 45% of them appearing once. The source material was blood. These receptors were taken from a girl aged 10 to 17 with multiple sclerosis. Each CDR3 is given with its conserved first and last residue. The D gene is left open where the match is weak. Not every row has a clone size; where given, it reads once, few, many or a size class.

J	size	V	length	D	CDR3	DNA
TRBJ1-2	few	TRBV6-4	18	TRBD1	CASSERDRGGIRAYGYTF	TGTGCCAGCAGTGAGCGGGACAGGGGAGGAATACGGGCCTATGGCTACACCTTC
TRBJ2-7	.	TRBV4-2	14	TRBD1	CASSQDTGGYEQYF	TGTGCCAGCAGCCAAGATACAGGGGGCTACGAGCAGTACTTC
TRBJ2-3	.	TRBV14	11	.	CASSQSYTQYF	TGTGCCAGCAGCCAATCATATACGCAGTATTTT
TRBJ1-5	.	TRBV5-1	15	TRBD1	CASSLQGFSNQPQHF	TGCGCCAGCAGCTTACAGGGGTTTTCCAATCAGCCCCAGCATTTT
TRBJ2-7	.	TRBV7-2	16	.	CASNSPRGQTSYEQYF	TGTGCCAGCAACTCTCCCCGCGGACAGACCTCCTACGAGCAGTACTTC
TRBJ2-7	few	TRBV6-5	15	.	CASSYFSRGSYEQYF	TGTGCCAGCAGTTACTTTTCCCGGGGGAGCTACGAGCAGTACTTC
TRBJ2-1	few	TRBV20-1	20	.	CSASGSPGGLVRQAYNEQFF	TGCAGTGCTAGTGGTTCACCCGGCGGGCTGGTTCGACAGGCCTACAATGAGCAGTTCTTC
TRBJ2-2	.	TRBV15	17	.	CATSRDYGESNTGELFF	TGTGCCACCAGCAGAGATTATGGGGAGTCGAACACCGGGGAGCTGTTTTTT
TRBJ2-7	.	TRBV15	13	.	CATSIGSTYEQYF	TGTGCCACCAGCATAGGGTCAACCTACGAGCAGTACTTC
TRBJ2-7	.	TRBV9	13	.	CASSVDGRNEQYF	TGTGCCAGCAGCGTAGATGGGAGAAACGAGCAGTACTTC
TRBJ2-3	.	TRBV12-3/TRBV12-4	15	TRBD2	CASSLDLAGEDTQYF	TGTGCCAGCAGTTTAGATCTAGCGGGAGAAGATACGCAGTATTTT